The T cell receptor (beta chain) under discussion was sequenced for a study of regulatory T cells in long-lasting Graves disease. In the case of this clonotype: Mismatch with germline at one junction end may stem from a read error.

Germline loops: CDR1 SGHRS, CDR2 YFSETQ. The CDR3 runs to 15 residues. Time point specified: newly diagnosed GD, antithyroid drugs for less than 3 months. Generation of the TCR library employed RNA extracted from PBMCs. Building the TCR beta libraries relied on iRepertoire HTBI primers, and CDR3 regions underwent Arm-PCR. TCRdb reprocessed the multiplex PCR reads with MiXCR, giving one entry per CDR3 protein. The sample has about 350,000 distinct CDR3 sequences, roughly 15% seen once; the top ten hold about 19%. These data were likewise used in another study, on T cells in Graves' hyperthyroidism and ophthalmopathy.

The sequence was obtained from a woman in her late teens or twenties with Graves disease. The V gene is TRBV5-1, the J gene TRBJ1-2; 9 nucleotides align to TRBD1. The material sequenced was peripheral blood mononuclear cells (PBMCs), taken at new diagnosis, from a patient treated with antithyroid drugs. CDR3 residues: CASSLVTGGYYDYTF. In nucleotides, the CDR3 is TGCGCCAGCAGCTTGGTAACAGGGGGCTACTATGACTACACCTTC.